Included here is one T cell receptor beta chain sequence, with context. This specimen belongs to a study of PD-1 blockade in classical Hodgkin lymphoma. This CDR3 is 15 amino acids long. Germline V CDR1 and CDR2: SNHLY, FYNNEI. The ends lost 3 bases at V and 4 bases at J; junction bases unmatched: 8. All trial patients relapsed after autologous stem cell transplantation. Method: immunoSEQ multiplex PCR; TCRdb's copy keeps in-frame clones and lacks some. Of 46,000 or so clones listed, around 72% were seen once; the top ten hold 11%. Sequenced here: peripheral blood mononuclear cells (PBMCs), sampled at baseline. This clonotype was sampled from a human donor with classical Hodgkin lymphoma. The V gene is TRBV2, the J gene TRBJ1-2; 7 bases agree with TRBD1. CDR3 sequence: CASSDSGGALYGYTF. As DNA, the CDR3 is TGTGCCAGCAGTGATTCAGGGGGTGCCCTCTATGGCTACACCTTC. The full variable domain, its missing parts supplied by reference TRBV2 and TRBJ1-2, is EPEVTQTPSHQVTQMGQEVILRCVPISNHLYFYWYRQILGQKVEFLVSFYNNEISEKSEIFDDQFSVERPDGSNFTLKIRSTKLEDSAMYFCASSDSGGALYGYTFGSGTRLTVV.